This TCR beta chain emerged from a study of identical twins. Whole-study results and caveats: Out-of-frame alpha sequences shared between twins exhibited an excess of low generation probability. Among monozygotic twins, out-of-frame TCR alpha sharing exceeded what models predicted.

The CDR3 spans 15 residues. Germline V gene sequence: CDR1 ENHRY, CDR2 SYGVKD. V gave up 6 bases and J gave up 3 bases; unmatched junction bases: 4. This clonotype was counted between two and nine times. Its antigen is still unknown. With template switching, a universal primer site was added, and the cDNA carried unique molecular identifiers. TCRdb re-called the 5' RACE reads through MiXCR, storing one row per CDR3 protein. The sample holds around 100,000 distinct CDR3 sequences; under 6.5% are singletons and the top ten take 12%. This clonotype originated in a woman between 45 and 65 years old in good health. Sequencing was performed on memory T cells sorted from blood. This chain links TRBV10-3 with TRBJ2-1; TRBD2 matches at 11 bases. This CDR3 reads CAIRSLAGGYNEQFF. The CDR3 DNA follows: TGTGCCATCAGGTCGCTAGCGGGGGGCTACAATGAGCAGTTCTTC.